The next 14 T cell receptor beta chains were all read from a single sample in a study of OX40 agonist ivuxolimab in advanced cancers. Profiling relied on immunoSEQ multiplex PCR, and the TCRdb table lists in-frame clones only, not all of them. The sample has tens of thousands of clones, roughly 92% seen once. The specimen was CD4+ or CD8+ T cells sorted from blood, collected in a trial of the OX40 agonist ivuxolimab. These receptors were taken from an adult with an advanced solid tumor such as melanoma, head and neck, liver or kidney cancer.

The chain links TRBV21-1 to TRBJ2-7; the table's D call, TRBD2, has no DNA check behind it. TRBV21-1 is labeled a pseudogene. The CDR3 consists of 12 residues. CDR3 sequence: CASFFSGYEQYF. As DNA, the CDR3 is TGTGCCAGCTTTTTTTCGGGCTACGAGCAGTACTTC.

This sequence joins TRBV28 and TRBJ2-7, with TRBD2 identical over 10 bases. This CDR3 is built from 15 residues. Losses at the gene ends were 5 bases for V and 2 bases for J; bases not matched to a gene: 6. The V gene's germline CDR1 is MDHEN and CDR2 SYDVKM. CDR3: CASSPGTSAPYEQYF. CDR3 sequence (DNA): TGTGCCAGCAGTCCCGGGACTAGCGCGCCCTACGAGCAGTACTTC. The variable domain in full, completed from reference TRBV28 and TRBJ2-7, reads DVKVTQSSRYLVKRTGEKVFLECVQDMDHENMFWYRQDPGLGLRLIYFSYDVKMKEKGDIPEGYSVSREKKERFSLILESASTNQTSMYLCASSPGTSAPYEQYFGPGTRLTVT.

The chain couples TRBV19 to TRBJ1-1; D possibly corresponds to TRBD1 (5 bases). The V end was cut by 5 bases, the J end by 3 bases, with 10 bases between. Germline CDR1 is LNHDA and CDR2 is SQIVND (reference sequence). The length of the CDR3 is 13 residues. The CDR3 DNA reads TGTGCCAGTAGTCTGTGGGACGACACTGAAGCTTTCTTT. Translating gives CASSLWDDTEAFF.

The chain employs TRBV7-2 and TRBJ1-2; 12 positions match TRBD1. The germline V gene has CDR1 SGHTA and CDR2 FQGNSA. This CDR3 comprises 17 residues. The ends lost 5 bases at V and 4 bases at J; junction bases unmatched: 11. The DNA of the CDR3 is TGTGCCAGCAGCCAAGGGGGACAGGGGGCCTCTGGCTATGGCTACACCTTC. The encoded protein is CASSQGGQGASGYGYTF. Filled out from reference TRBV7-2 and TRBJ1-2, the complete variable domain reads GAGVSQSPSNKVTEKGKDVELRCDPISGHTALYWYRQSLGQGLEFLIYFQGNSAPDKSGLPSDRFSAERTGGSVSTLTIQRTQQEDSAVYLCASSQGGQGASGYGYTFGSGTRLTVV.

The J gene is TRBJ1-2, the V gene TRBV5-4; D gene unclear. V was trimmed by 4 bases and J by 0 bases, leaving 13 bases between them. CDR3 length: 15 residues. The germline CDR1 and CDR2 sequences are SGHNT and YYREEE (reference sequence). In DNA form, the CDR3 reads TGTGCCAGCAGCGTAGCCTTAGGAGCTAACTATGGCTACACCTTC. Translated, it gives CASSVALGANYGYTF.

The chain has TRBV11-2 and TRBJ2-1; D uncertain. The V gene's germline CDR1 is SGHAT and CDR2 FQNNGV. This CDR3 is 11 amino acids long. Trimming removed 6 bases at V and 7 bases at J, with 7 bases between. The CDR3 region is CASRRENEQFF. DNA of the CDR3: TGTGCCAGCAGAAGAGAGAATGAGCAGTTCTTC.

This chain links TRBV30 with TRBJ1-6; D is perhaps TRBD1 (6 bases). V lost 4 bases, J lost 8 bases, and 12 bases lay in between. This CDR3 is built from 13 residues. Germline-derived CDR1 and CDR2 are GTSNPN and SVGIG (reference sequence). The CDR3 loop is CAWTGEYHSPLHF. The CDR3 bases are TGTGCCTGGACAGGGGAATATCATTCACCCCTCCACTTT.

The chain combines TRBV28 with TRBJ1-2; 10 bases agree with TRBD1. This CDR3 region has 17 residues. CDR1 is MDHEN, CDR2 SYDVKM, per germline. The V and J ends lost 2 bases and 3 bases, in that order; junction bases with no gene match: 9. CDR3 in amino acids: CASSLPYPGTGDYGYTF. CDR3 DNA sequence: TGTGCCAGCAGTTTACCGTACCCCGGGACAGGGGACTATGGCTACACCTTC.

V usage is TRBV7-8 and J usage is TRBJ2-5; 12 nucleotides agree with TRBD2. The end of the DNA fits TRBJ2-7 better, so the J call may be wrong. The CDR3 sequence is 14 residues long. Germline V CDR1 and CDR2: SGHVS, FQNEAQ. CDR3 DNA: TGTGCCAGCAGCTTAGGACTAGCGGGAGACGAGCAGTACTTC. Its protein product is CASSLGLAGDEQYF.

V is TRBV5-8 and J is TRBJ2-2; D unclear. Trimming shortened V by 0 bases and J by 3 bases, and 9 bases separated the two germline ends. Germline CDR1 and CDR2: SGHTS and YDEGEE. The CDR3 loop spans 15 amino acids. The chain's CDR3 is CASSLGQTHTGELFF. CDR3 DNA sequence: TGTGCCAGCAGCTTGGGGCAGACCCACACCGGGGAGCTGTTTTTT.

For the CDR3, the DNA is TGCAGCGTTGTTGAGGGGTATACTGAAGCTTTCTTT. Its protein is CSVVEGYTEAFF. This chain connects TRBV29-1 to TRBJ1-1, with D perhaps TRBD1 (5 bases). This CDR3 is 12 amino acids long. Trimming pared 4 bases from V and 5 bases from J, leaving 11 bases between. In germline, CDR1 is SQVTM, CDR2 ANQGSEA.

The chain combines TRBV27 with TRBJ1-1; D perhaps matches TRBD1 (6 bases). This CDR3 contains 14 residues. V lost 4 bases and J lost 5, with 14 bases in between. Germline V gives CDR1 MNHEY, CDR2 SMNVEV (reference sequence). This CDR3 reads CASSWTARATEAFF. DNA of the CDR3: TGTGCCAGCAGTTGGACAGCACGAGCGACTGAAGCTTTCTTT.

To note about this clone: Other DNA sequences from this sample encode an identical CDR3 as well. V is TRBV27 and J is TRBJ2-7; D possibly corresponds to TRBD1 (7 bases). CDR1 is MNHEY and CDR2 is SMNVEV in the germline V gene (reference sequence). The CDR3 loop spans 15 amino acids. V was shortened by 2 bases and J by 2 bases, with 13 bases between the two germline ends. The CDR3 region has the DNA TGTGCCAGCAGTTTAGGAGGGGGCCCCACCTACGAGCAGTACTTC. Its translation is CASSLGGGPTYEQYF.

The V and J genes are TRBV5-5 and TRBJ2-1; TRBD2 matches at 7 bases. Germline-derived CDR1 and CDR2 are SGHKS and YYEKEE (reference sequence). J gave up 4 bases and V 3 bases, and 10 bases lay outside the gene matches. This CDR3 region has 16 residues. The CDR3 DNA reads TGTGCCAGCAGCTCCACGCGCCTAGCGGATTACAATGAGCAGTTCTTC. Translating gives CASSSTRLADYNEQFF.